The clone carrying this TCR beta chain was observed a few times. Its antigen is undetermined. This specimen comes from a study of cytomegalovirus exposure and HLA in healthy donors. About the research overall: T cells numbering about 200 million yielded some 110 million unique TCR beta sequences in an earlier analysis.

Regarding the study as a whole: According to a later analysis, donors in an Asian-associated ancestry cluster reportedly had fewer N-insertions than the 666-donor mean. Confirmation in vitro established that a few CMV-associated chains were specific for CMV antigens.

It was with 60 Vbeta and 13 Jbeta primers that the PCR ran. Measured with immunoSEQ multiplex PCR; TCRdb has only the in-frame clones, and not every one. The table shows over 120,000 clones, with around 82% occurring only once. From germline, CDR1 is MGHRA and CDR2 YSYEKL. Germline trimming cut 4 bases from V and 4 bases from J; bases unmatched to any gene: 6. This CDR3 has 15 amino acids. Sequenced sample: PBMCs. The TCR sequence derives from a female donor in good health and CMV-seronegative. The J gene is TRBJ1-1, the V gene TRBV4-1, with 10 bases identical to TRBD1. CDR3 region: CASSRTTGGFTEAFF. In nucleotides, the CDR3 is TGCGCCAGCAGCCGAACGACAGGGGGCTTCACTGAAGCTTTCTTT.